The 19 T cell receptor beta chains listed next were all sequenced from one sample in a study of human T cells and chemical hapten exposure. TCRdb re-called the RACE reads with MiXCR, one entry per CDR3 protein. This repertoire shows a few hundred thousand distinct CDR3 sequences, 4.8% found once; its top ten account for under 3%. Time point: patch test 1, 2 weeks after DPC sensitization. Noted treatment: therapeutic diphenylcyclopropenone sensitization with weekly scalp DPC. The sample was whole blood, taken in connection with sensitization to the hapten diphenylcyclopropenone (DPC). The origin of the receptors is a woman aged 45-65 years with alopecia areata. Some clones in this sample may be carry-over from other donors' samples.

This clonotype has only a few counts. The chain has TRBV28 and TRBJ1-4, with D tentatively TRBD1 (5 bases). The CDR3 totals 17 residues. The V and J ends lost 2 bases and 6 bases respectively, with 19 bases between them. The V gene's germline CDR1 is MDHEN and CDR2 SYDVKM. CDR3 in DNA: TGTGCCAGCAGTTTAACGACTCCAGGGATGGTTGATGAAAAACTGTTTTTT. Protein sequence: CASSLTTPGMVDEKLFF.

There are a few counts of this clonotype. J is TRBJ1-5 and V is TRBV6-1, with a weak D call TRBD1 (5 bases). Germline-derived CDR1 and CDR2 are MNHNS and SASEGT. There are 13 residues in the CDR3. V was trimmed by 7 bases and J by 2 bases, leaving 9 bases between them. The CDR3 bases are TGTGCCAGCAACAGGTCGCGCAATCAGCCCCAGCATTTT. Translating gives CASNRSRNQPQHF.

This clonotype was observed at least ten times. CDR3 amino acids: CSVEDTARGYTF. The CDR3 bases are TGCAGCGTTGAAGACACAGCGAGGGGCTACACCTTC. The chain is built from TRBV29-1 and TRBJ1-2; D call uncertain. V was cut by 0 bases and J by 8 bases, with 10 bases left in between. The CDR3 is 12 residues long. The germline gives CDR1 SQVTM, CDR2 ANQGSEA. Full variable domain (missing parts from reference TRBV29-1 and TRBJ1-2): SAVISQKPSRDICQRGTSLTIQCQVDSQVTMMFWYRQQPGQSLTLIATANQGSEATYESGFVIDKFPISRPNLTFSTLTVSNMSPEDSSIYLCSVEDTARGYTFGSGTRLTVV.

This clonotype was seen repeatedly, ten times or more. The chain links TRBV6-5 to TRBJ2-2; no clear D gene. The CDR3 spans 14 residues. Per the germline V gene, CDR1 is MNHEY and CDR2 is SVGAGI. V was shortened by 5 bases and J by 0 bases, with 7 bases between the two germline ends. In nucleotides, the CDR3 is TGTGCCAGCAGTCCTTCAACGAACACCGGGGAGCTGTTTTTT. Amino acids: CASSPSTNTGELFF.

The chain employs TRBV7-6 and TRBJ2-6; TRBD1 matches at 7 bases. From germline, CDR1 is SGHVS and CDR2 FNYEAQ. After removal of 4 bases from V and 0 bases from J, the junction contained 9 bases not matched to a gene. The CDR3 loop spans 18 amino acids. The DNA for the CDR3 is TGTGCCAGCAGCTATATCCCGGGACAGAGCTCTGGGGCCAACGTCCTGACTTTC. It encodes CASSYIPGQSSGANVLTF.

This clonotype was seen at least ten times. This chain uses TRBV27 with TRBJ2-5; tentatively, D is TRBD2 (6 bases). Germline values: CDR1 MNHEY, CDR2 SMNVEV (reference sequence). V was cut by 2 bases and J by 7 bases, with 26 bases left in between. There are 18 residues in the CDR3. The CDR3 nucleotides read TGTGCCAGCAGTTTAAAGGGACTTCCTCCTTTCCCCAAGAGGACCCAGTACTTC. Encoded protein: CASSLKGLPPFPKRTQYF.

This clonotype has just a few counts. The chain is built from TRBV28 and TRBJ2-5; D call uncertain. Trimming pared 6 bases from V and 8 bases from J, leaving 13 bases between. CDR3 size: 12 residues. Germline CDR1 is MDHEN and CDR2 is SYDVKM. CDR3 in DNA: TGTGCCAGCAGCCCCGACAAGGTCACCCAGTACTTC. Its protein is CASSPDKVTQYF. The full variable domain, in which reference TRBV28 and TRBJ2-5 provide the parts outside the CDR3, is DVKVTQSSRYLVKRTGEKVFLECVQDMDHENMFWYRQDPGLGLRLIYFSYDVKMKEKGDIPEGYSVSREKKERFSLILESASTNQTSMYLCASSPDKVTQYFGPGTRLLVL.

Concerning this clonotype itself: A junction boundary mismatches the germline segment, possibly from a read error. CDR3 region: CASSHGLAELYF. The CDR3 DNA reads TGTGCCAGCAGCCATGGTCTGGCTGAGCTGTACTTC. The rearrangement links TRBV3-1 to TRBJ2-7; D remains unclear. The CDR3 runs 12 residues. Germline V lookup: CDR1 LGHDT, CDR2 YNNKEL (reference sequence).

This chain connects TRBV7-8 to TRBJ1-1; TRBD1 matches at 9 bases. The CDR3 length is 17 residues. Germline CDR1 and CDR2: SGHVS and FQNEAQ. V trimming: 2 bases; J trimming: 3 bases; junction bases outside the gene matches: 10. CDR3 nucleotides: TGTGCCAGCAGCTTATTCACAGGGGGCACAAGTCACACTGAAGCTTTCTTT. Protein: CASSLFTGGTSHTEAFF.

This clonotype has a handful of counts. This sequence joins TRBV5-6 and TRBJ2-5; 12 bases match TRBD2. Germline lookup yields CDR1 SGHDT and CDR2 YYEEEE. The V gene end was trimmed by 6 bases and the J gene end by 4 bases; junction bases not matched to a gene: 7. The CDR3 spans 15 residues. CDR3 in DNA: TGTGCCAGCACCCCTAGCGGGGGGGCCCTAGAGACCCAGTACTTC. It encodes CASTPSGGALETQYF.

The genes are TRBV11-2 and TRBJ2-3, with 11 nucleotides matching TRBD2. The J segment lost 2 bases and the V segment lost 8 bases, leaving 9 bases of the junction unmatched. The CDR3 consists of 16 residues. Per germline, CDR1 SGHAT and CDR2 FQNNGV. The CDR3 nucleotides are TGTGCCAGCCGTATGGCTAGCGGGGGGTACACAGATACGCAGTATTTT. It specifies CASRMASGGYTDTQYF. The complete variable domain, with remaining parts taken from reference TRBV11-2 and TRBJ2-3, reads EAGVAQSPRYKIIEKRQSVAFWCNPISGHATLYWYQQILGQGPKLLIQFQNNGVVDDSQLPKDRFSAERLKGVDSTLKIQPAKLEDSAVYLCASRMASGGYTDTQYFGPGTRLTVL.

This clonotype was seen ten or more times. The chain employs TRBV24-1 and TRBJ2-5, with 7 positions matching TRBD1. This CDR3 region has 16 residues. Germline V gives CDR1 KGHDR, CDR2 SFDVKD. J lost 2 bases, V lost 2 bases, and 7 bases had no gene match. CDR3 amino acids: CATSDSPGGPQETQYF. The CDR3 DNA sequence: TGTGCCACCAGTGATTCCCCAGGGGGTCCTCAAGAGACCCAGTACTTC.

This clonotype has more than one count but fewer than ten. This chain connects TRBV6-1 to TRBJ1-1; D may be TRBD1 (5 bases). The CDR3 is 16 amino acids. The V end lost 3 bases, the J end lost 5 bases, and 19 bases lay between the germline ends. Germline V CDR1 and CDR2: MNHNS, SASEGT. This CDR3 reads CASSDYARGRVTEAFF. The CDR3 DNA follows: TGTGCCAGCAGTGATTACGCCCGGGGGAGAGTAACTGAAGCTTTCTTT.

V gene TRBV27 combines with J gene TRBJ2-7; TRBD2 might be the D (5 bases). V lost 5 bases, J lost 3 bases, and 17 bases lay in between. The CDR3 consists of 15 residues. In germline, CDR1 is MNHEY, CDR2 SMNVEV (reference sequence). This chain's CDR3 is CASSHRSSSYYEQYF. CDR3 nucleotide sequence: TGTGCCAGCAGTCACCGTTCTAGCAGCTACTACGAGCAGTACTTC.

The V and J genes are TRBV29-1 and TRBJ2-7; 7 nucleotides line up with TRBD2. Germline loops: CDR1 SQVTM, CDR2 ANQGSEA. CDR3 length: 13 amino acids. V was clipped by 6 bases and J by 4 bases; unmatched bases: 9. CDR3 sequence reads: CSVAGTTTYEQYF. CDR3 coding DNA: TGCAGCGTCGCCGGGACTACCACGTACGAGCAGTACTTC.

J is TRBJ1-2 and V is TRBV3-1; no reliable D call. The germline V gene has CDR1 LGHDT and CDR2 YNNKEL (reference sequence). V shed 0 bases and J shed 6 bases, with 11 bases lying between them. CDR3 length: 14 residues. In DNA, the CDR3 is TGTGCCAGCAGCCAAGAGGCAGCTAGAGATGGCTACACCTTC. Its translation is CASSQEAARDGYTF.

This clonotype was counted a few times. The CDR3 is CAWSVIGSANEQFF. CDR3 sequence (DNA): TGTGCCTGGAGTGTCATCGGGAGTGCCAATGAGCAGTTCTTC. The chain uses TRBV30 and TRBJ2-1; a weak D match, TRBD2 (6 bases). CDR3 length equals 14 residues. CDR1 GTSNPN and CDR2 SVGIG come from the germline V gene (reference sequence). V was pared by 0 bases and J by 6 bases, with 12 bases between. Variable domain in full (rest from reference TRBV30 and TRBJ2-1): SQTIHQWPATLVQPVGSPLSLECTVEGTSNPNLYWYRQAAGRGLQLLFYSVGIGQISSEVPQNLSASRPQDRQFILSSKKLLLSDSGFYLCAWSVIGSANEQFFGPGTRLTVL.

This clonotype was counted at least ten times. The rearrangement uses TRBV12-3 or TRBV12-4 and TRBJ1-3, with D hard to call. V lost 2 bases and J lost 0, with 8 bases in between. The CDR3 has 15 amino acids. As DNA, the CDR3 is TGTGCCAGCAGTTTATCGGGGTCCTCTGGAAACACCATATATTTT. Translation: CASSLSGSSGNTIYF.

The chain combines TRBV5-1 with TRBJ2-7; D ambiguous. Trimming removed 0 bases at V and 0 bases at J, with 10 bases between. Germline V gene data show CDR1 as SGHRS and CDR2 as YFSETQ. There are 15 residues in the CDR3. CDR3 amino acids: CASSLDAQASYEQYF. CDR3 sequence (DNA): TGCGCCAGCAGCTTGGACGCTCAGGCCTCCTACGAGCAGTACTTC.